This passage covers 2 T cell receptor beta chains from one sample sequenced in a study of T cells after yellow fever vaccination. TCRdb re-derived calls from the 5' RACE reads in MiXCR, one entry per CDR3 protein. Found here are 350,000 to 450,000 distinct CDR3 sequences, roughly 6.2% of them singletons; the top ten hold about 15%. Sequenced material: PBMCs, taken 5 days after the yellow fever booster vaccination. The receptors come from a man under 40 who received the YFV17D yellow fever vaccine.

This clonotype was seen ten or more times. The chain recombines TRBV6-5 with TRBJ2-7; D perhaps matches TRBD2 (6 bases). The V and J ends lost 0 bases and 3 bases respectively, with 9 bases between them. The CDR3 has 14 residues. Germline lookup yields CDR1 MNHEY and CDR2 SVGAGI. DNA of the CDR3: TGTGCCAGCAGTTACTCGGGGGGAAACTACGAGCAGTACTTC. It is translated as CASSYSGGNYEQYF.

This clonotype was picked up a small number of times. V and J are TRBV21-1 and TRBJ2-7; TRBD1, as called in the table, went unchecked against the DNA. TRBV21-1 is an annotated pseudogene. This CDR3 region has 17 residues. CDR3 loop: CASSSSEGSAGFYEQYF. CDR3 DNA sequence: TGTGCCAGCAGCAGCTCCGAAGGTTCGGCCGGGTTTTACGAGCAGTACTTC.